The text below deals with one T cell receptor beta chain. Its matching antigen is unknown. Only in-frame clones appear in the TCRdb table, and some are missing; sequencing was by immunoSEQ multiplex PCR. Of approximately 40,000 clones in the sample, around 84% were seen once. The sample is drawn from a study of T cells in localized non-small cell lung cancer. The junction had 5 bases not matched to a gene; V was cut back by 4 bases and J by 3 bases. The germline V gene encodes CDR1 MDHEN and CDR2 SYDVKM. The CDR3 runs to 16 residues. Overall study findings and caveats: An association was observed between higher blood T cell density and longer overall survival. Detection in adjacent lung was observed for a median around 59 of the top 100 tumor clones. Sequencing, confined to only one tumor region, leaves heterogeneity possible. Adjacent uninvolved lung had the highest clonality, suggesting focused antigen responses.

V and J are TRBV28 and TRBJ2-1; the match to TRBD2 covers 11 bases. Sequenced here: peripheral blood, sampled before any cancer treatment. This receptor was identified in a man aged 18 to 50 with stage I lung adenocarcinoma. DNA of the CDR3: TGTGCCAGCAGTTCACCTAGCGGGGGGTTCTACAATGAGCAGTTCTTC. Translating it yields CASSSPSGGFYNEQFF.